This TCR beta chain was profiled in a study of blood T cell repertoires in COVID-19. Study-wide context: Sources were T cells, B-cell-depleted T cells, or PBMCs; the material itself was cDNA or gDNA.

Only in-frame clones appear in the TCRdb table, and some are missing; sequencing was by immunoSEQ multiplex PCR. The sample includes fewer than 45,000 clones, over 75% of them seen just once. CDR3 size: 14 residues. Per germline, CDR1 SEHNR and CDR2 FQNEAQ (reference sequence). Trimming pared 4 bases from V and 1 base from J, leaving 11 bases between. The sample was peripheral blood. The chain combines TRBV7-9 with TRBJ2-7, with D maybe TRBD2 (5 bases). The clonotype originates from a human donor in a cohort sampled during active COVID-19. The CDR3 DNA reads as TGTGCCAGCAGCTCCAGAGCGGTTTCCTACGAGCAGTACTTC. Translating gives CASSSRAVSYEQYF.